A few counts support the clone carrying this T cell receptor beta chain. No antigen is known for it. TCRdb re-called the 5' RACE reads with MiXCR, one entry per CDR3 protein. The data hold 500,000 to 550,000 distinct CDR3 sequences, with roughly a fifth observed a single time. Germline V gene data show CDR1 as LGHNA and CDR2 as YNFKEQ. Trimming stripped 2 bases from V and 2 bases from J, with 11 bases between. The CDR3 has 15 residues. These data belong to a study of T cells after yellow fever vaccination. In the study overall: Fractions of limited cellularity were prepared by means of SMART-Seq v4 Ultra Low Input.

General study points: Most primary-vaccination clones reappeared after the booster (about 97% CD4, about 90% CD8). By day 5 rather than day 15, the secondary response had peaked, though it was weaker.

The TCR comes from a man in his late teens or twenties who received the YFV17D yellow fever vaccine. V is TRBV4-2 and J is TRBJ2-3; D remains ambiguous. Sequences were derived from PBMCs, sampled approximately 20 days after the first yellow fever vaccination. The CDR3 region is CASSQRWRITDTQYF. The CDR3 bases are TGTGCCAGCAGCCAACGGTGGCGGATCACAGATACGCAGTATTTT.